This T cell receptor beta chain was found in a study of CD8 T cells in ankylosing spondylitis. General study findings and limits: The authors reported significant enrichment of disease-linked clones in matched ankylosing spondylitis synovial fluid. A TCR beta motif of fewer than ten highly homologous variants appeared characteristic of ankylosing spondylitis blood.

TCRdb re-called the 5' RACE reads with MiXCR, one entry per CDR3 protein. The profile covers 350,000 or so distinct CDR3 sequences, with 11% appearing a single time and about 10% taken by the ten largest. This clonotype was seen at least ten times. What it binds is not known. There are 16 residues in the CDR3. The germline V gene encodes CDR1 SGHKS and CDR2 YYEKEE (reference sequence). Trimming cost V 0 bases and J 2 bases, with 13 bases left between them. The clonotype originates from a female donor with ankylosing spondylitis or in good health (not recorded which). The V and J genes are TRBV5-5 and TRBJ2-3; D call uncertain. Sequencing used blood, either unsorted or a sorted T cell fraction (not recorded which). The CDR3, as DNA: TGTGCCAGCAGCTTGGACCCATCCCGGATCACAGATACGCAGTATTTT. Its translation: CASSLDPSRITDTQYF.